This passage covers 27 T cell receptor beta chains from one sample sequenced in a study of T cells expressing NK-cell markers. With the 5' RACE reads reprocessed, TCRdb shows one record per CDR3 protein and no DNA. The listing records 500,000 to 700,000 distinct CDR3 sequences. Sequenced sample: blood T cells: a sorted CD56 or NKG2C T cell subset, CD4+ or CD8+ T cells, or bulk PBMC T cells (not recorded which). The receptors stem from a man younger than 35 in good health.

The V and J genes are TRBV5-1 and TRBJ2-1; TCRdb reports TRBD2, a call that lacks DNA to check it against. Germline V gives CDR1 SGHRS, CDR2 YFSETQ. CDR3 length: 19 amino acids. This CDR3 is CASSLGTSGRARSYNEQFF.

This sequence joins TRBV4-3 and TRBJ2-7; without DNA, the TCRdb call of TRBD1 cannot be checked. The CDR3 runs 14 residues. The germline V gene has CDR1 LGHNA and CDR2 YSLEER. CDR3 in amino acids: CASSPDSHGFEQYF.

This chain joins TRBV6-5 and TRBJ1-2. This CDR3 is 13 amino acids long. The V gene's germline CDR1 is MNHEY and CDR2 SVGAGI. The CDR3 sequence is CASSYLGPWGYTF.

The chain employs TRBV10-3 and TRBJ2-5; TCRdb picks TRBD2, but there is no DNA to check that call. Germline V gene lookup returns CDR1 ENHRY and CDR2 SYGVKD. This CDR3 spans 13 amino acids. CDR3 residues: CAINGGPGETQYF.

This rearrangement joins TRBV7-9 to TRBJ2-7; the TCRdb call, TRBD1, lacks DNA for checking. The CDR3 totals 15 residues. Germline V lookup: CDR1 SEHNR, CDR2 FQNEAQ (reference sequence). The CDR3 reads CASRAPGLGTYEQYF.

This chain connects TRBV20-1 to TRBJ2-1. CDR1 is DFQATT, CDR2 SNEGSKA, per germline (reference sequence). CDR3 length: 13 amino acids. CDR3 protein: CSAREGGNNEQFF.

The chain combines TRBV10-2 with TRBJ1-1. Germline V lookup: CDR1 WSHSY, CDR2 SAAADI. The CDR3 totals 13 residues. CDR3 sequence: CASSEWDQTEAFF.

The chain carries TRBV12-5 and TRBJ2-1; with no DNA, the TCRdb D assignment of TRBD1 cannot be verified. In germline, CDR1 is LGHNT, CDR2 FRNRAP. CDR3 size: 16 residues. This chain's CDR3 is CASGPWAGSSYNEQFF.

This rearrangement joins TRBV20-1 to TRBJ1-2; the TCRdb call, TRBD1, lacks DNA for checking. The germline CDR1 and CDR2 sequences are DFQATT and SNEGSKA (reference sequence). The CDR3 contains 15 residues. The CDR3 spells CSATAQGAGHYGYTF.

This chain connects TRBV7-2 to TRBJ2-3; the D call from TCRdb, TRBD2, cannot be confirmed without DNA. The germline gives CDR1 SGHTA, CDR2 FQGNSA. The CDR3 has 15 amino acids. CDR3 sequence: CASRRLAGGADTQYF. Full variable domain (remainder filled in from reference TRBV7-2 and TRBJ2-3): GAGVSQSPSNKVTEKGKDVELRCDPISGHTALYWYRQSLGQGLEFLIYFQGNSAPDKSGLPSDRFSAERTGGSVSTLTIQRTQQEDSAVYLCASRRLAGGADTQYFGPGTRLTVL.

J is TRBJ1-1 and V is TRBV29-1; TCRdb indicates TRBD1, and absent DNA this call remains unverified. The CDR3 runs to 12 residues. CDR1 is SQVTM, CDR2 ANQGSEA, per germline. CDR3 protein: CSAGQRNTEAFF.

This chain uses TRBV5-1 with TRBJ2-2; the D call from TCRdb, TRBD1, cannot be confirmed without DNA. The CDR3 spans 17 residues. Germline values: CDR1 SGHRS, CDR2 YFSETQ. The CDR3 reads CASSPWGSGANTGELFF.

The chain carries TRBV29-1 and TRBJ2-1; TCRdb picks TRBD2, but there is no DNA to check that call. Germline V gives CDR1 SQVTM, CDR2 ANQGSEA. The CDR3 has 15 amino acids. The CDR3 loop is CSALPVGSSYNEQFF.

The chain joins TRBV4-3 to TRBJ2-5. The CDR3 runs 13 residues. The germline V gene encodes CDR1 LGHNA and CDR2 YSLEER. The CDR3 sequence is CASSPTPQETQYF.

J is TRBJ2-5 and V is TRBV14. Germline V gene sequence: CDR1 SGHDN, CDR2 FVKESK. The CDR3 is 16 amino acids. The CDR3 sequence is CASSARTSEVAGTQYF.

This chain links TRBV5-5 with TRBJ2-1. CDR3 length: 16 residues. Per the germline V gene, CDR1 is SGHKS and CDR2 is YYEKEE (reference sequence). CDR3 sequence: CASSLFGRTTGNEQFF.

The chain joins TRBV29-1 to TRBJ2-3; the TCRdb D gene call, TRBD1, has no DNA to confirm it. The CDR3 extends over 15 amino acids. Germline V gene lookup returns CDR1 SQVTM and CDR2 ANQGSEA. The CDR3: CSVEDTGAFTDTQYF.

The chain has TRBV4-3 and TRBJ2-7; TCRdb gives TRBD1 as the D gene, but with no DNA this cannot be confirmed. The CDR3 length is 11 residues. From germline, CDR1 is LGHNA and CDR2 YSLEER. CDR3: CASVEQGVEYF.

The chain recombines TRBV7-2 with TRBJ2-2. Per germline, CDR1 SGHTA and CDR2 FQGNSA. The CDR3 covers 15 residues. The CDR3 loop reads CASSLSQTLTGELFF.

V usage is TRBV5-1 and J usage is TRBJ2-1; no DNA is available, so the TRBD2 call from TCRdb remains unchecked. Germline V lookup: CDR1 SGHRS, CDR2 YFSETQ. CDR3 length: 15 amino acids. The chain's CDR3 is CASSPRLAGGSEQFF.

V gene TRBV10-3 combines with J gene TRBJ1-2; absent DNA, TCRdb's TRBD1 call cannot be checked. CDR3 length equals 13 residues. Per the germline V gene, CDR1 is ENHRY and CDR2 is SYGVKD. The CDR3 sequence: CAIRDRGQDGYTF.

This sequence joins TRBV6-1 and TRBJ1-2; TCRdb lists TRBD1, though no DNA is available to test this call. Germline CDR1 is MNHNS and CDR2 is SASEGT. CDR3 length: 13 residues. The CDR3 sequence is CASTEGGIRGYTF.

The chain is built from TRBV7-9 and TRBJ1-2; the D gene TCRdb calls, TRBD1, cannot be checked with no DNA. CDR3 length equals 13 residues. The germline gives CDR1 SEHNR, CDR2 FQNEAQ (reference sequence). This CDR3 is CAGSSGAGYGYTF.

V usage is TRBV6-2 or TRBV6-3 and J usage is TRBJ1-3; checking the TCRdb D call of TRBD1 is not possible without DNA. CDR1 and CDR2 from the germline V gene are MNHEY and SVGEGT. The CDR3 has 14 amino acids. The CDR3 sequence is CASSNRGLGNTIYF.

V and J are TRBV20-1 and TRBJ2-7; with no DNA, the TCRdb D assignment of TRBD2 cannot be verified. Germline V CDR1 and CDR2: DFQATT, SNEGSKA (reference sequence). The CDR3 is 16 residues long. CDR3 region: CSASDLAGPTIYEQYF.

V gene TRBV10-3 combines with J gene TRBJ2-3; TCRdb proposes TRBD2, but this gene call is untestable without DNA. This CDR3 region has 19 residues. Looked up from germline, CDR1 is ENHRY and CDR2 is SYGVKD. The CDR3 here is CAISESISGRLRSTDTQYF.

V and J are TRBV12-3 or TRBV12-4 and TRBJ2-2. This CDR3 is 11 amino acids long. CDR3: CASSFDGELFF.